This TCR beta chain stems from a study of shared clonotypes between healthy human individuals. Turning to the study itself: Donors, aged 18 to 49, were a couple of women and a few men. Study-wide results and limits: What limited the represented genetic and exposure-history diversity was the small number of donors.

Notes on this clone: Antigen: not known.

V dropped 3 bases and J dropped 0 bases, with 9 bases sitting between them. This CDR3 region has 15 residues. The healthy adult donors were HIV-negative and reported no recent acute infections or vaccinations. Pooled CD45RO+ cells and CCR7-negative CD45RA+ TemRA cells made up CD8 memory. The table came from immunoSEQ multiplex PCR; TCRdb's copy has only in-frame clones and leaves some out. The table shows 600,000 to 750,000 clones, with less than 95% occurring only once. The chain recombines TRBV23-1 with TRBJ1-5, with unresolved D. TRBV23-1 is assigned to the ORF class and has an uncertain function. Sequenced: memory CD8+ T cells from PBMCs. The sample's subset: CD45RO+ cells pooled with CCR7-negative TemRA cells. The TCR sequence derives from a man younger than 35 in good health. Some clones in this sample may be carry-over from other donors' samples. CDR3 nucleotide sequence: TGCGCCAGCAGTCAGACGGAAAATAGCAATCAGCCCCAGCATTTT. Translation: CASSQTENSNQPQHF.